The 17 T cell receptor beta chains given below trace back to one sample, sequenced in a study of blood T cell repertoires in COVID-19 (TCRdb year 2020). Receptor amplification or capture employed the immunoSEQ multiplex PCR assay. TCRdb mirrors the immuneACCESS table, restricted to in-frame sequences. Some clones are absent from its copies; in checked studies, under half trace to an unresolved V gene, and the reason for the others is unknown. The sample profile shows about 150,000 clones; roughly 83% of them were found once. The ten largest clonotypes hold less than 3.5% of the sample. The sequencing input was peripheral blood. These receptors were obtained from a woman aged 60-75 years with acute or convalescent COVID-19.

This clone showed up just a few times. This sequence joins TRBV19 and TRBJ1-1, with 8 bases identical to TRBD1. The CDR3 runs to 13 residues. Germline V gene sequence: CDR1 LNHDA, CDR2 SQIVND (reference sequence). V lost 8 bases and J lost 10; bases outside the gene matches: 12. Written as DNA, the CDR3 is TGTGCCAGTCGACCTGGGCAGGGGGCGAGAGCTTTCTTT. It specifies CASRPGQGARAFF.

The chain is built from TRBV6-6 and TRBJ1-6; 8 bases are a match to TRBD1. The CDR3 contains 14 residues. V dropped 5 bases and J dropped 10; count of bases not matched to a gene: 7. The germline V gene encodes CDR1 MNHNY and CDR2 SVGAGI (reference sequence). The CDR3 DNA reads TGTGCCAGCAGTGCCGACAGGGGTCGGTCACCCCTCCACTTT. It specifies CASSADRGRSPLHF.

This rearrangement joins TRBV10-3 to TRBJ2-5; D is perhaps TRBD2 (6 bases). The ends were cut back, 6 bases at V and 1 base at J, with 18 bases in the middle. Germline CDR1 is ENHRY and CDR2 is SYGVKD. This CDR3 is built from 16 residues. The CDR3 coding sequence is TGTGCCATCAGGGGCGGGGACTTTTCAATCCAAGAGACCCAGTACTTC. This translates into CAIRGGDFSIQETQYF.

The chain recombines TRBV29-1 with TRBJ2-7, with D possibly being TRBD1 (6 bases). Germline CDR1 reads SQVTM; CDR2 reads ANQGSEA. The ends were cut back, 7 bases at V and 0 bases at J, with 16 bases in the middle. The CDR3 extends over 14 amino acids. CDR3 amino acids: CSAALRGSSYEQYF. CDR3 in DNA: TGCAGCGCCGCTCTGAGGGGGAGCTCCTACGAGCAGTACTTC.

The rearrangement uses TRBV12-3 or TRBV12-4 and TRBJ1-1, with 7 bases that match TRBD1. The CDR3 is made up of 13 amino acids. Trimming cost V 6 bases and J 4 bases; bases outside gene matches: 5. The chain's CDR3 is CASSPRTGTEAFF. CDR3 DNA: TGTGCCAGCAGCCCGCGGACAGGCACTGAAGCTTTCTTT.

The chain carries TRBV4-2 and TRBJ1-5; D may be TRBD1 (5 bases). Germline CDR1 reads LGHNA; CDR2 reads YNFKEQ. The CDR3 has 16 amino acids. Trimming took off 1 base at V and 9 bases at J, with 19 bases between the two ends. DNA of the CDR3: TGTGCCAGCAGCCAAGCGTTGGGGGGGTTAAGGGGGCCCCAGCATTTT. This codes for CASSQALGGLRGPQHF.

The J gene is TRBJ1-4, the V gene TRBV19; D ambiguous. Trimming removed 6 bases from V and 8 bases from J, with 10 bases in between. The V gene's germline CDR1 is LNHDA and CDR2 SQIVND (reference sequence). The CDR3 covers 12 residues. CDR3 residues: CASSPRLEKLFF. The CDR3 DNA is TGTGCCAGTAGCCCTCGCCTAGAAAAACTGTTTTTT.

This sequence joins TRBV13 and TRBJ1-2; D not certain. The CDR3 is 16 amino acids. In germline, CDR1 is PRHDT, CDR2 FYEKMQ (reference sequence). V was cut by 4 bases and J by 3 bases, with 18 bases left in between. The CDR3 bases are TGTGCCAGCAGCTCCCTGACGGGCGGGGATGACTATGGCTACACCTTC. It encodes CASSSLTGGDDYGYTF.

V and J are TRBV24-1 and TRBJ2-1; 9 nucleotides line up with TRBD1. This CDR3 is 16 amino acids long. Germline CDR1 KGHDR, CDR2 SFDVKD. J gave up 6 bases and V 4 bases, and 9 bases lay outside the gene matches. CDR3 region: CATSDIRTGDSNEQFF. The CDR3, as DNA: TGTGCCACCAGTGACATTCGGACAGGGGATAGCAATGAGCAGTTCTTC.

This clone was counted a single time. The rearrangement joins TRBV5-1 to TRBJ2-6, with 7 bases lining up with TRBD1. Germline CDR1 is SGHRS and CDR2 is YFSETQ. CDR3 length: 18 amino acids. The V and J ends lost 4 bases and 0 bases, in that order; junction bases with no gene match: 10. In DNA, the CDR3 is TGCGCCAGCAGCCCCCGGACAGGTGGATCCTCTGGGGCCAACGTCCTGACTTTC. Its translation: CASSPRTGGSSGANVLTF.

This chain uses TRBV7-3 with TRBJ2-7; 13 nucleotides align to TRBD2. CDR3 length equals 15 residues. With 2 bases clipped from V and 7 bases from J, the junction kept 5 bases outside the gene matches. Germline V gene sequence: CDR1 SGHTA, CDR2 FQGTGA. This CDR3 is CASSLGLAGAWEQYF. The CDR3 nucleotides read TGTGCCAGCAGCTTAGGACTAGCGGGGGCTTGGGAGCAGTACTTC.

The V and J genes are TRBV5-4 and TRBJ1-4; the D gene is possibly TRBD1 (6 bases). The CDR3 spans 16 residues. Trimming took 3 bases from V and 0 from J, leaving 12 bases between them. From germline, CDR1 is SGHNT and CDR2 YYREEE (reference sequence). The DNA of the CDR3 is TGTGCCAGCAGCTCCTCAGGGGTCCCAACTAATGAAAAACTGTTTTTT. Translating it yields CASSSSGVPTNEKLFF.

The V gene is TRBV6-2 or TRBV6-3, the J gene TRBJ1-2, with a weak D call TRBD1 (5 bases). The V end lost 6 bases, the J end lost 8 bases, and 22 bases lay between the germline ends. CDR1 is MNHEY and CDR2 is SVGEGT in the germline V gene. CDR3 size: 15 residues. The CDR3 spells CASSKPSGFVGGYTF. CDR3 bases: TGTGCCAGCAGCAAGCCGTCAGGGTTTGTAGGAGGCTACACCTTC.

The chain recombines TRBV28 with TRBJ2-5, with 10 bases lining up with TRBD2. The germline CDR1 and CDR2 sequences are MDHEN and SYDVKM. The CDR3 has 16 residues. J was trimmed by 7 bases and V by 5 bases; bases with no gene match: 13. DNA for the CDR3: TGTGCCAGCAGTAATTCAGCGGGGGGGCTCTTAGCGACCCAGTACTTC. It yields the protein CASSNSAGGLLATQYF.

The rearrangement links TRBV18 to TRBJ2-7; the match to TRBD2 covers 15 bases. Per germline, CDR1 KGHSH and CDR2 LQKENI. The junction had 0 bases not matched to a gene; V was cut back by 3 bases and J by 6 bases. There are 14 residues in the CDR3. The CDR3 here is CASSPGLAGGEQYF. Here the CDR3 DNA reads TGTGCCAGCTCACCGGGACTAGCGGGGGGCGAGCAGTACTTC.

The chain recombines TRBV4-3 with TRBJ1-1; TRBD1 is a possible D gene (6 bases). The V gene's germline CDR1 is LGHNA and CDR2 YSLEER. CDR3 length equals 16 residues. Trimming shortened V by 0 bases and J by 3 bases, and 14 bases separated the two germline ends. CDR3 coding DNA: TGCGCCAGCAGCCAAGAGCTCGGACAGCCGCACACTGAAGCTTTCTTT. Translating gives CASSQELGQPHTEAFF.

The chain uses TRBV5-4 and TRBJ1-1; TRBD1 is a possible D gene (6 bases). Germline V lookup: CDR1 SGHNT, CDR2 YYREEE (reference sequence). The CDR3 loop spans 13 amino acids. Trimming removed 4 bases at V and 4 bases at J, with 11 bases between. CDR3 sequence: CASSTGLGTEAFF. CDR3 coding DNA: TGTGCCAGCAGCACAGGGTTGGGCACTGAAGCTTTCTTT.